This TCR beta chain was observed in a study of PD-1 blockade in classical Hodgkin lymphoma. Time point of the sample: cycle 4 day 1 (C4D1), after less than seven weeks of nivolumab. Exposure to brentuximab vedotin varied, and each patient had relapsed following autologous stem cell transplantation. CD4+ T cells were purified from thawed PBMCs by magnetic negative selection. The method was immunoSEQ multiplex PCR; TCRdb's version includes in-frame clones alone and lacks a portion of them. Of around 26,000 clones listed, roughly 80% are singletons. Germline lookup yields CDR1 ENHRY and CDR2 SYGVKD. CDR3 size: 14 residues. Germline trimming cut 0 bases from V and 8 bases from J; bases unmatched to any gene: 6.

The receptor was derived from a human donor with classical Hodgkin lymphoma. The sample in question was CD4+ T cells from blood, obtained before the fourth cycle of nivolumab. The chain has TRBV10-3 and TRBJ1-1; 7 nucleotides agree with TRBD1. The CDR3 is CAISESSADREAFF. The CDR3 DNA is TGTGCCATCAGTGAGTCTAGCGCGGACAGGGAAGCTTTCTTT.